This is a list of T cell receptor beta chains from one sample in a study of T-cell reconstitution after alpha-beta-depleted transplantation in children. TCRdb independently ran MiXCR on the PCR reads; one entry per CDR3 protein. The table lists hundreds of thousands of distinct CDR3 sequences, roughly 23% of them singletons. Sequenced here: PBMCs, mostly from graft donor cells, sampled 360 days after TCRalphabeta/CD19-depleted stem cell transplant. Source of these receptors: a boy younger than two who had a stem cell transplant for acute myeloid leukemia, so the T cells may come from the graft donor. The CDR3 runs from the conserved cysteine through the conserved F or W. The D gene is left open where the match is weak. Part of the rows lack a size; the others show once, few, many or a class for expanded clones.

abundance,d_gene,j_gene,v_gene,CDR3aa,CDR3nt
NA,NA,TRBJ2-4,TRBV7-2,CASSAEPKNIQYF,TGTGCCAGCAGCGCCGAGCCCAAAAACATTCAGTACTTC
many,TRBD1,TRBJ1-5,TRBV29-1,CSVAGQGVQPQHF,TGCAGCGTAGCGGGACAGGGCGTTCAGCCCCAGCATTTT
many,NA,TRBJ2-7,TRBV7-9,CASSLVDGETHEQYF,TGTGCCAGCAGCTTAGTCGATGGGGAAACCCACGAGCAGTACTTC
NA,TRBD2,TRBJ2-5,TRBV27,CASSLRTSGLYQETQYF,TGTGCCAGCAGTCTCCGGACTAGCGGATTGTACCAAGAGACCCAGTACTTC
NA,TRBD1,TRBJ2-5,TRBV12-3/TRBV12-4,CASSLEFRVGTGPTESWETQYF,TGTGCCAGCAGTTTAGAATTCCGAGTGGGGACAGGACCAACAGAGTCTTGGGAGACCCAGTACTTC
NA,NA,TRBJ2-5,TRBV28,CASSLLSYSGPETQYF,TGTGCCAGCAGTCTACTATCCTATTCGGGGCCAGAGACCCAGTACTTC
NA,NA,TRBJ2-3,TRBV2,CASSDRTARTDTQYF,TGTGCCAGCAGTGATAGAACGGCTCGCACAGATACGCAGTATTTT
NA,NA,TRBJ2-1,TRBV11-3,CASSSPGHHNEQFF,TGTGCCAGCAGCTCCCCTGGACATCACAATGAGCAGTTCTTC
many,TRBD2,TRBJ2-3,TRBV12-3/TRBV12-4,CASSPRSGGGTDTQYF,TGTGCCAGCAGTCCCCGGAGCGGGGGTGGCACAGATACGCAGTATTTT
once,NA,TRBJ2-2,TRBV12-3/TRBV12-4,CASIGQGDFGELFF,TGTGCCAGCATAGGGCAGGGGGACTTCGGGGAGCTGTTTTTT
many,TRBD1,TRBJ2-5,TRBV7-2,CASSEGQLLETQYF,TGTGCCAGCAGCGAGGGACAGCTCCTAGAGACCCAGTACTTC
many,NA,TRBJ2-3,TRBV21-1,CASSTQGDGTDTQYF,TGTGCCAGCAGCACCCAGGGAGACGGCACAGATACGCAGTATTTT
NA,NA,TRBJ1-5,TRBV20-1,CSAISPFGQYSNQPQHF,TGCAGTGCTATATCTCCGTTTGGACAATATAGCAATCAGCCCCAGCATTTT
many,TRBD1,TRBJ1-1,TRBV12-3/TRBV12-4,CASVLRGLRTAFF,TGTGCCAGCGTTCTCAGGGGGCTCCGGACGGCTTTCTTT
many,TRBD2,TRBJ2-3,TRBV5-6,CASSFSGGVTDTQYF,TGTGCCAGCAGCTTCAGCGGGGGAGTCACAGATACGCAGTATTTT
many,TRBD2,TRBJ2-5,TRBV5-1,CASSLLAGNKETQYF,TGCGCCAGCAGCTTACTAGCGGGGAATAAAGAGACCCAGTACTTC
NA,NA,TRBJ2-5,TRBV30,CAWNVGGEETQYF,TGTGCCTGGAATGTGGGGGGCGAGGAGACCCAGTACTTC
many,NA,TRBJ2-7,TRBV12-3/TRBV12-4,CASRGGPTSIYEQYF,TGTGCCAGCAGGGGGGGACCCACCTCCATATACGAGCAGTACTTC
many,NA,TRBJ1-2,TRBV12-3/TRBV12-4,CASFEQLNYGYTF,TGTGCCAGCTTTGAACAGTTAAACTATGGCTACACCTTC
many,TRBD1,TRBJ1-2,TRBV29-1,CSVATGDVDYGYTF,TGCAGCGTAGCGACAGGGGACGTTGACTATGGCTACACCTTC
many,NA,TRBJ2-7,TRBV29-1,CSVGHPVTYEQYF,TGCAGCGTTGGACACCCAGTTACCTACGAGCAGTACTTC
NA,NA,TRBJ2-3,TRBV5-1,CASSLEAGRGDTQYF,TGCGCCAGCAGCTTGGAGGCAGGGAGAGGAGATACGCAGTATTTT
few,NA,TRBJ2-2,TRBV29-1,CSVEDQAGWGTGELFF,TGCAGCGTTGAAGATCAGGCAGGCTGGGGCACCGGGGAGCTGTTTTTT
NA,NA,TRBJ1-6,TRBV12-3/TRBV12-4,CTSSLEGDVARLYNSPLHF,TGTACCAGCAGTTTAGAGGGGGACGTCGCAAGGCTTTATAATTCACCCCTCCACTTT
NA,NA,TRBJ2-7,TRBV4-3,CASSQYTGEIYEQYF,TGCGCCAGCAGCCAGTATACGGGGGAGATCTACGAGCAGTACTTC
few,NA,TRBJ2-1,TRBV24-1,CATSDLKDYNEQFF,TGTGCCACCAGTGATTTGAAGGATTACAATGAGCAGTTCTTC